Listed here are 4 T cell receptor beta chains from one sample, sequenced in a study of CD8+CD57+ T cells in acquired aplastic anemia. Researchers used genomic DNA as the template to profile TCR beta VDJ and CDR3. TCRdb recomputed calls from the reads with MiXCR, one row per CDR3 protein. Here the sample spans 60,000 to 75,000 distinct CDR3 sequences, about 50% being singletons. Sample: sorted CD4+, CD8+, or CD8+CD57+ T cells (not recorded which) from PBMCs. These receptor sequences come from a human donor in good health, serving as a control.

This clonotype was seen only once. CDR3 in amino acids: CATSPTGFHEQYF. CDR3 sequence (DNA): TGTGCCACCAGTCCTACAGGGTTCCACGAGCAGTACTTC. This chain links TRBV24-1 with TRBJ2-7; a weak D match, TRBD1 (6 bases). Germline V gene data show CDR1 as KGHDR and CDR2 as SFDVKD. V was pared by 6 bases and J by 5 bases, with 13 bases between. This CDR3 comprises 13 residues.

Many counts were recorded for this clonotype. V is TRBV4-2 and J is TRBJ2-7; 12 nucleotides align to TRBD2. V was clipped by 3 bases and J by 8 bases; unmatched bases: 11. This CDR3 spans 16 amino acids. Germline-derived CDR1 and CDR2 are LGHNA and YNFKEQ. The CDR3 is CASSHPSGRAGEQQYF. CDR3 DNA sequence: TGTGCCAGCAGCCACCCTAGCGGGAGGGCTGGCGAACAGCAGTACTTC.

V usage is TRBV29-1 and J usage is TRBJ1-5, with TRBD1 matching 9 bases. Germline V gene sequence: CDR1 SQVTM, CDR2 ANQGSEA. V lost 4 bases to trimming and J lost 0 bases; unmatched junction nucleotides: 4. The length of the CDR3 is 15 residues. The CDR3 is CSVGTGENSNQPQHF. In DNA form, the CDR3 reads TGCAGCGTTGGGACAGGGGAGAATAGCAATCAGCCCCAGCATTTT.

The V and J genes are TRBV24-1 and TRBJ2-7, with 10 positions matching TRBD1. V dropped 2 bases and J dropped 4; count of bases not matched to a gene: 4. The germline gives CDR1 KGHDR, CDR2 SFDVKD. The CDR3 totals 15 residues. The CDR3 protein is CATSDSGTGVYEQYF. The DNA for the CDR3 is TGTGCCACCAGTGATTCGGGGACAGGGGTGTACGAGCAGTACTTC.